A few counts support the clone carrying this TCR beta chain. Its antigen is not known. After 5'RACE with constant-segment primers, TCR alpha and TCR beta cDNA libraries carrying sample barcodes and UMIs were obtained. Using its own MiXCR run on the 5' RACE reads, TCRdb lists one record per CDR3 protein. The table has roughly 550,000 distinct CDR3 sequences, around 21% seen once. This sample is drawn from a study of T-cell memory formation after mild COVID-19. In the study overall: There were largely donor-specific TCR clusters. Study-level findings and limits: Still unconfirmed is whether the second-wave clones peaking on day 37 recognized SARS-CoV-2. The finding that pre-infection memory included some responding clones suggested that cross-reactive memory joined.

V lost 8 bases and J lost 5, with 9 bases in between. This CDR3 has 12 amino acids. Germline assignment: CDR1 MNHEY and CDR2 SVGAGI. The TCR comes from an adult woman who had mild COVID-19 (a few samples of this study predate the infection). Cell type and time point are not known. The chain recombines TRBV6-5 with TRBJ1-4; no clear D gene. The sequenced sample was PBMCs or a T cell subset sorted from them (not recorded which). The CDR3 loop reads CASRSGNEKLFF. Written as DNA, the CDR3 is TGTGCCAGCCGATCGGGAAATGAAAAACTGTTTTTT.